These 15 T cell receptor beta chains were all obtained from the same sample, sequenced in a study of blood T cell repertoires in COVID-19. Libraries were prepared by immunoSEQ multiplex PCR; TCRdb keeps only in-frame clonotypes and omits some of them. The sample has 150,000 to 200,000 clones, under 85% seen once; the top ten hold about 8.3%. Sequenced input: peripheral blood. These receptors came from a woman aged 65 to 85 with COVID-19, enrolled during active disease.

The genes are TRBV7-8 and TRBJ1-6, with 9 bases lining up with TRBD1. The CDR3 spans 15 residues. V lost 4 bases to trimming and J lost 9 bases; unmatched junction nucleotides: 7. The V gene's germline CDR1 is SGHVS and CDR2 FQNEAQ. The chain's CDR3 is CASSYGTGLASPLHF. The CDR3 DNA is TGTGCCAGCAGCTATGGGACAGGGTTAGCTTCACCCCTCCACTTT.

The chain has TRBV19 and TRBJ2-3; 10 nucleotides align to TRBD2. Germline lookup yields CDR1 LNHDA and CDR2 SQIVND (reference sequence). The CDR3 has 17 residues. V gave up 1 base and J gave up 5 bases; unmatched junction bases: 9. The CDR3 bases are TGTGCCAGTAGTATAGCGGTTCTAGCGGGAGTGGTAGATACGCAGTATTTT. Protein sequence: CASSIAVLAGVVDTQYF.

The chain uses TRBV27 and TRBJ2-7, with 10 bases lining up with TRBD2. The CDR3 has 15 residues. Looked up from germline, CDR1 is MNHEY and CDR2 is SMNVEV (reference sequence). V lost 3 bases and J lost 2; bases outside the gene matches: 4. CDR3 amino acids: CASSFQTSGTYEQYF. The CDR3 bases are TGTGCCAGCAGTTTTCAAACTAGCGGGACCTACGAGCAGTACTTC.

This clone has only one observation. This chain joins TRBV10-3 and TRBJ2-6; a weak D match, TRBD1 (6 bases). The CDR3 covers 20 residues. CDR1 is ENHRY and CDR2 is SYGVKD in the germline V gene. The V end was cut by 6 bases, the J end by 1 base, with 25 bases between. CDR3 loop: CAISFPINRAVRSGANVLTF. In DNA, the CDR3 is TGTGCCATCAGCTTCCCTATAAACAGGGCGGTCAGGTCTGGGGCCAACGTCCTGACTTTC.

The rearrangement links TRBV5-1 to TRBJ2-3, with 8 bases lining up with TRBD2. Germline CDR1 and CDR2: SGHRS and YFSETQ. The CDR3 covers 17 residues. Trimming cost V 0 bases and J 3 bases; bases outside gene matches: 9. The CDR3 DNA reads TGCGCCAGCAGCTTGGCCCCGACTAGCGCCGATACAGATACGCAGTATTTT. Protein product: CASSLAPTSADTDTQYF.

This clone was recorded only once. The chain joins TRBV12-3 or TRBV12-4 to TRBJ1-2; D perhaps matches TRBD1 (6 bases). Trimming took 3 bases from V and 7 from J, leaving 12 bases between them. The CDR3 has 13 amino acids. Written as DNA, the CDR3 is TGTGCCAGCAGTTTGGCAGGGGTCGGTGGCTACACCTTC. Translation gives CASSLAGVGGYTF.

This clone has more than one count but fewer than ten. The chain carries TRBV5-1 and TRBJ2-3; 10 bases line up with TRBD2. CDR1 is SGHRS and CDR2 is YFSETQ in the germline V gene. The CDR3 loop spans 15 amino acids. V lost 2 bases to trimming and J lost 4 bases; unmatched junction nucleotides: 4. The CDR3 reads CASSFVAGGPDTQYF. CDR3 coding DNA: TGCGCCAGCAGCTTCGTAGCGGGAGGCCCAGATACGCAGTATTTT.

This chain uses TRBV5-1 with TRBJ2-1; the match to TRBD1 covers 10 bases. The CDR3 runs to 16 residues. After removal of 7 bases from V and 6 bases from J, the junction contained 13 bases not matched to a gene. Germline V lookup: CDR1 SGHRS, CDR2 YFSETQ. The chain's CDR3 is CASAEPRDRGGNEQFF. In DNA, the CDR3 is TGCGCCAGCGCCGAACCCCGGGACAGGGGCGGCAATGAGCAGTTCTTC.

The chain has TRBV18 and TRBJ2-1; a possible D gene is TRBD2 (5 bases). V was shortened by 1 base and J by 5 bases, with 15 bases between the two germline ends. Germline V lookup: CDR1 KGHSH, CDR2 LQKENI. This CDR3 comprises 16 residues. CDR3 sequence (DNA): TGTGCCAGCTCACCACTCGCGCTAGCTGGGGACAATGAGCAGTTCTTC. Residues: CASSPLALAGDNEQFF.

The chain employs TRBV7-2 and TRBJ2-7; D remains unclear. V was trimmed by 2 bases and J by 6 bases, leaving 5 bases between them. This CDR3 is built from 11 residues. CDR1 is SGHTA, CDR2 FQGNSA, per germline. The CDR3 DNA reads TGTGCCAGCAGCTTAAAGCGCGAGCAGTACTTC. It is translated as CASSLKREQYF.

This clone appeared once. This chain joins TRBV3-1 (or the pseudogene TRBV3-2) and TRBJ2-1; 10 bases fit TRBD2. The V and J ends lost 2 bases and 0 bases, in that order; junction bases with no gene match: 4. Germline CDR1 is LGHDT and CDR2 is YNNKEL (reference sequence). CDR3 length: 17 residues. The CDR3 loop reads CASSQLIAGGSYNEQFF. The CDR3 DNA sequence: TGTGCCAGCAGCCAACTAATAGCGGGAGGCTCCTACAATGAGCAGTTCTTC.

This clone came up once. The rearrangement links TRBV6-6 to TRBJ2-7, with 8 bases fitting TRBD2. The V and J ends lost 2 bases and 0 bases, in that order; junction bases with no gene match: 6. Per germline, CDR1 MNHNY and CDR2 SVGAGI (reference sequence). The length of the CDR3 is 16 residues. The CDR3 region has the DNA TGTGCCAGCAGTTACCCTACTAGCGGCCACTCCTACGAGCAGTACTTC. Its protein product is CASSYPTSGHSYEQYF.

The chain uses TRBV9 and TRBJ1-2; D gene uncertain. V lost 4 bases, J lost 2 bases, and 15 bases lay in between. From germline, CDR1 is SGDLS and CDR2 YYNGEE. The CDR3 loop spans 15 amino acids. DNA for the CDR3: TGTGCCAGCAGCCCACAGACCGGCGGGAACTATGGCTACACCTTC. Translation: CASSPQTGGNYGYTF.

The genes are TRBV10-3 and TRBJ1-6, with a weak D call TRBD1 (6 bases). The CDR3 consists of 15 residues. Trimming took off 6 bases at V and 6 bases at J, with 15 bases between the two ends. Germline-derived CDR1 and CDR2 are ENHRY and SYGVKD. CDR3 coding DNA: TGTGCCATCAGAATACTAGGACAGCCTAATTCACCCCTCCACTTT. This sequence encodes CAIRILGQPNSPLHF.

The chain is built from TRBV18 and TRBJ2-3; 7 bases align to TRBD2. Germline V gives CDR1 KGHSH, CDR2 LQKENI. The CDR3 length is 14 residues. The junction had 7 bases not matched to a gene; V was cut back by 1 base and J by 9 bases. CDR3 amino acids: CASSPLGTTRTQYF. CDR3 nucleotides: TGTGCCAGCTCACCACTTGGGACTACGCGAACGCAGTATTTT. Together with reference TRBV18 and TRBJ2-3, the CDR3 gives the full variable domain: NAGVMQNPRHLVRRRGQEARLRCSPMKGHSHVYWYRQLPEEGLKFMVYLQKENIIDESGMPKERFSAEFPKEGPSILRIQQVVRGDSAAYFCASSPLGTTRTQYFGPGTRLTVL.